The 32 T cell receptor beta chains given below trace back to one sample, sequenced in a study of CD4 T cells in relation to SARS-CoV-2 and coronaviruses (dated by TCRdb to the early 2020s). CD4+ T cells from unexposed donors were collected before the COVID-19 pandemic (2011-2018). The EasySep CD4+ T cell isolation kit was used to isolate CD4+ T cells once the cultures had run for 9 to 11 days. To prepare the library, the immunoSEQ multiplex PCR assay was applied. In TCRdb, the immuneACCESS table is reduced to in-frame sequences with V and J assigned. These tables do not hold every clone; where another copy was compared, an unresolved V gene accounts for under half, and the others remain unexplained. The sample table lists 15,000 to 20,000 clones, roughly 73% of them with a count of one. Jointly, the top ten make up about 18% of the sample. The antigens of these receptors remain unknown. Sequencing was done on a sample of CD4+ T cells from PBMCs, cultured in vitro. These receptors were taken from a human donor in good health.

The chain links TRBV12-3 or TRBV12-4 to TRBJ2-7; D gene ambiguous. With 7 bases removed from V and 5 bases from J, the gap between germline ends came to 12 bases. CDR3 length: 12 residues. The CDR3 DNA follows: TGTGCCAGCACCTTGAACCCCAACGAGCAGTACTTC. Protein sequence: CASTLNPNEQYF.

The V gene is TRBV21-1, the J gene TRBJ2-1; the D call TRBD2 from the table was never checked on the DNA. TRBV21-1 is a known pseudogene. This CDR3 contains 21 residues. The CDR3 bases are TGTGCCAGCAGCAATTTGTACGACCGGGGGGCTAGCGGGACGTCCTACAATGAGCAGTTCTTC. It specifies CASSNLYDRGASGTSYNEQFF.

The chain is built from TRBV7-3 and TRBJ2-2, with D perhaps being TRBD1 or TRBD2 (5 bases each). The CDR3 is made up of 16 amino acids. V lost 9 bases to trimming and J lost 0 bases, with 17 bases between them. The germline V gene encodes CDR1 SGHTA and CDR2 FQGTGA. CDR3 region: CASELGTRANTGELFF. The CDR3 bases are TGTGCCAGTGAGCTAGGGACCCGGGCGAACACCGGGGAGCTGTTTTTT.

The rearrangement links TRBV30 to TRBJ2-5, with D unresolved. V was pared by 0 bases and J by 6 bases, with 5 bases between. The CDR3 contains 11 residues. CDR1 is GTSNPN, CDR2 SVGIG, per germline (reference sequence). The CDR3 protein is CAWSVRQTQYF. CDR3 sequence (DNA): TGTGCCTGGAGTGTACGGCAGACCCAGTACTTC.

This chain links TRBV7-3 with TRBJ1-6; weak D call: TRBD1 (6 bases). The CDR3 runs to 16 residues. The germline gives CDR1 SGHTA, CDR2 FQGTGA. V was pared by 4 bases and J by 9 bases, with 19 bases between. CDR3 in DNA: TGTGCCAGCAGCTCCGCCTGGGGGGCTTTGGGTTCACCCCTCCACTTT. Its translation: CASSSAWGALGSPLHF.

The chain carries TRBV3-1 (or the pseudogene TRBV3-2) and TRBJ1-3; D not resolved. Trimming removed 3 bases from V and 5 bases from J, with 20 bases in between. CDR3 length: 17 amino acids. From germline, CDR1 is LGHDT and CDR2 YNNKEL (reference sequence). The CDR3 nucleotides are TGTGCCAGCAGCCAGATTTGTCCCATTTACACACGAAACACCATATATTTT. Translating it yields CASSQICPIYTRNTIYF.

This rearrangement joins TRBV2 to TRBJ2-1; D not resolved. Trimming took 2 bases from V and 12 from J, leaving 17 bases between them. CDR1 is SNHLY and CDR2 is FYNNEI in the germline V gene. There are 14 residues in the CDR3. CDR3 nucleotides: TGTGCCAGCAGTGAAAATGGTGGGGTGATAGGGCAGTTCTTC. Translated: CASSENGGVIGQFF.

The J gene is TRBJ2-7, the V gene TRBV3-1 (or the pseudogene TRBV3-2); possibly TRBD1 for D (5 bases). The germline V gene has CDR1 LGHDT and CDR2 YNNKEL (reference sequence). V was clipped by 3 bases and J by 7 bases, with 13 bases between them. The length of the CDR3 is 13 residues. This chain's CDR3 is CASSQSRALEQYF. The CDR3 DNA follows: TGTGCCAGCAGCCAGTCCAGGGCCCTTGAGCAGTACTTC.

The V call is TRBV18, the J call TRBJ1-3; D gene unclear. V was shortened by 1 base and J by 0 bases, with 7 bases between the two germline ends. Germline lookup yields CDR1 KGHSH and CDR2 LQKENI. The CDR3 has 15 residues. CDR3 region: CASSPQENSGNTIYF. The CDR3 DNA sequence: TGTGCCAGCTCACCACAGGAGAACTCTGGAAACACCATATATTTT.

The chain is built from TRBV20-1 and TRBJ2-5, with no clear D. V was pared by 3 bases and J by 7 bases, with 12 bases between. The CDR3 has 12 amino acids. CDR1 is DFQATT, CDR2 SNEGSKA, per germline (reference sequence). CDR3 nucleotide sequence: TGCAGTGCTAGTCCAGTTACCAGGACCCAGTACTTC. Its translation: CSASPVTRTQYF.

The chain uses TRBV9 and TRBJ1-1; TRBD1 agrees at 11 bases. Germline loops: CDR1 SGDLS, CDR2 YYNGEE. The CDR3 is 14 amino acids. Germline trimming cut 6 bases from V and 11 bases from J; bases unmatched to any gene: 12. For the CDR3, the DNA is TGTGCCAGCACCACCGGGACAGGGGGAGTATCGGCTTTCTTT. The encoded protein is CASTTGTGGVSAFF.

V usage is TRBV21-1 and J usage is TRBJ2-5; TRBD2 is the table's D call and was not checked against the DNA. TRBV21-1 is a pseudogene segment. There are 17 residues in the CDR3. For the CDR3, the DNA is TGTGCCGCGACGTTTGAGGGTAAGATCTGGGTCCAAGAGACCCAGTACTTC. Its protein is CAATFEGKIWVQETQYF.

This chain joins TRBV29-1 and TRBJ1-1; weak D call: TRBD1 (6 bases). The V gene lost 4 bases and the J gene lost 1 base, with 13 bases spanning the gap. The CDR3 covers 14 residues. The germline V gene encodes CDR1 SQVTM and CDR2 ANQGSEA. The CDR3 bases are TGCAGCGTTGGGGGGCCGGGGGCGAACACTGAAGCTTTCTTT. This codes for CSVGGPGANTEAFF. Together with reference TRBV29-1 and TRBJ1-1, the CDR3 gives the full variable domain: SAVISQKPSRDICQRGTSLTIQCQVDSQVTMMFWYRQQPGQSLTLIATANQGSEATYESGFVIDKFPISRPNLTFSTLTVSNMSPEDSSIYLCSVGGPGANTEAFFGQGTRLTVV.

The DNA for the CDR3 is TGTGCCAGCAGCTTGGTTCCGACTAGCGGGTCAAGCTCCTACGAGCAGTACTTC. It yields the protein CASSLVPTSGSSSYEQYF. The chain joins TRBV5-5 to TRBJ2-7; 10 bases align to TRBD2. V dropped 0 bases and J dropped 0; count of bases not matched to a gene: 9. Germline V gene sequence: CDR1 SGHKS, CDR2 YYEKEE (reference sequence). CDR3 size: 18 residues.

This clone is a singleton in its sample. The chain joins TRBV5-6 to TRBJ1-4; no firm D call. Germline-derived CDR1 and CDR2 are SGHDT and YYEEEE. V lost 5 bases, J lost 6 bases, and 17 bases lay in between. CDR3 length equals 15 residues. In nucleotides, the CDR3 is TGTGCCAGCAGGCGGGTCGGGCGGAAGGATGAAAAACTGTTTTTT. Its translation: CASRRVGRKDEKLFF.

The chain has TRBV7-8 and TRBJ2-3; TRBD2 aligns across 8 bases. The CDR3 length is 16 residues. Trimming took 4 bases from V and 2 from J; bases not matched to a gene: 8. Per the germline V gene, CDR1 is SGHVS and CDR2 is FQNEAQ. Here the CDR3 DNA reads TGTGCCAGCAGCTATTTAGCGGGATCCTCCACAGATACGCAGTATTTT. Translated, it gives CASSYLAGSSTDTQYF.

CDR3 amino acids: CASSVAAVDSPLHF. The DNA of the CDR3 is TGTGCCAGCAGCGTAGCCGCTGTGGATTCACCCCTCCACTTT. This chain joins TRBV9 and TRBJ1-6; D is uncertain. Germline values: CDR1 SGDLS, CDR2 YYNGEE. The CDR3 has 14 residues. The V and J ends lost 0 bases and 8 bases respectively, with 9 bases between them. The variable domain in full, with the rest retrieved from reference TRBV9 and TRBJ1-6, is DSGVTQTPKHLITATGQRVTLRCSPRSGDLSVYWYQQSLDQGLQFLIQYYNGEERAKGNILERFSAQQFPDLHSELNLSSLELGDSALYFCASSVAAVDSPLHFGNGTRLTVT.

V is TRBV24-1 and J is TRBJ1-5; no clear D gene. This CDR3 is 13 amino acids long. CDR1 is KGHDR, CDR2 SFDVKD, per germline. V shed 3 bases and J shed 7 bases, with 9 bases lying between them. The CDR3 loop reads CATSDGHRQPQHF. The CDR3 DNA is TGTGCCACCAGTGATGGGCACCGACAGCCCCAGCATTTT.

The chain couples TRBV27 to TRBJ2-1; the D gene is possibly TRBD2 (5 bases). In germline, CDR1 is MNHEY, CDR2 SMNVEV (reference sequence). Trimming shortened V by 4 bases and J by 2 bases, and 18 bases separated the two germline ends. There are 17 residues in the CDR3. CDR3 coding DNA: TGTGCCAGCAGTTCCAACCTAAGGACTGGCACCTACAATGAGCAGTTCTTC. It codes for CASSSNLRTGTYNEQFF.

The CDR3 loop reads CASSYRGQGSNVLTF. For the CDR3, the DNA is TGTGCCAGCAGTTACCGTGGACAGGGGTCCAACGTCCTGACTTTC. The genes are TRBV6-5 and TRBJ2-6; 9 nucleotides match TRBD1. This CDR3 comprises 15 residues. Trimming cost V 2 bases and J 8 bases; bases outside gene matches: 4. Germline V gives CDR1 MNHEY, CDR2 SVGAGI.

V usage is TRBV5-1 and J usage is TRBJ1-4; D ambiguous. The CDR3 is 14 residues long. The germline CDR1 and CDR2 sequences are SGHRS and YFSETQ. V was trimmed by 2 bases and J by 0 bases, leaving 5 bases between them. CDR3 loop: CASSLAATNEKLFF. The CDR3 bases are TGCGCCAGCAGCTTAGCTGCAACTAATGAAAAACTGTTTTTT.

This clone is labeled medium-sized. CDR3 region: CASRRGSYEQYF. The CDR3 DNA follows: TGTGCCAGCAGGCGAGGCTCCTACGAGCAGTACTTC. The V call is TRBV6-5, the J call TRBJ2-7; D is unresolved. The CDR3 totals 12 residues. V lost 6 bases and J lost 0, with 6 bases in between. The germline gives CDR1 MNHEY, CDR2 SVGAGI.

This clone turned up a few times. The J gene is TRBJ1-5, the V gene TRBV19; 8 positions match TRBD1. Per the germline V gene, CDR1 is LNHDA and CDR2 is SQIVND (reference sequence). The CDR3 covers 13 residues. Trimming cost V 5 bases and J 7 bases; bases outside gene matches: 4. CDR3: CASSVQGEQPQHF. CDR3 DNA sequence: TGTGCCAGTAGTGTACAGGGGGAGCAGCCCCAGCATTTT.

This clone turned up a few times. The rearrangement uses TRBV11-2 and TRBJ1-6, with D unclear. The CDR3 totals 16 residues. V was trimmed by 2 bases and J by 7 bases, leaving 15 bases between them. The germline CDR1 and CDR2 sequences are SGHAT and FQNNGV. The CDR3, as DNA: TGTGCCAGCAGCTTAACGCCTGCGGGAGACAATTCACCCCTCCACTTT. This sequence encodes CASSLTPAGDNSPLHF.

The V gene is TRBV29-1, the J gene TRBJ1-5; 7 bases agree with TRBD1. The length of the CDR3 is 13 residues. Trimming at V came to 4 bases and at J to 5 bases, leaving 5 bases not matched to a gene. The germline V gene encodes CDR1 SQVTM and CDR2 ANQGSEA. CDR3 amino acids: CSVGQGGDQPQHF. CDR3 DNA sequence: TGCAGCGTTGGACAGGGCGGTGATCAGCCCCAGCATTTT. The complete variable domain, with remaining parts taken from reference TRBV29-1 and TRBJ1-5, reads SAVISQKPSRDICQRGTSLTIQCQVDSQVTMMFWYRQQPGQSLTLIATANQGSEATYESGFVIDKFPISRPNLTFSTLTVSNMSPEDSSIYLCSVGQGGDQPQHFGDGTRLSIL.

The rearrangement links TRBV7-2 to TRBJ2-1; 9 bases are shared with TRBD2. CDR1 is SGHTA, CDR2 FQGNSA, per germline. Trimming at V came to 4 bases and at J to 0 bases, leaving 7 bases not matched to a gene. The length of the CDR3 is 17 residues. This CDR3 is CASSSSTSGGSYNEQFF. CDR3 DNA sequence: TGTGCCAGCAGCTCTTCGACTAGCGGAGGCTCCTACAATGAGCAGTTCTTC. The full variable domain, with the rest looked up from reference TRBV7-2 and TRBJ2-1, is GAGVSQSPSNKVTEKGKDVELRCDPISGHTALYWYRQSLGQGLEFLIYFQGNSAPDKSGLPSDRFSAERTGGSVSTLTIQRTQQEDSAVYLCASSSSTSGGSYNEQFFGPGTRLTVL.

This clone has more than one count but fewer than ten. The V gene is TRBV18, the J gene TRBJ2-2, with D tentatively TRBD2 (6 bases). V dropped 0 bases and J dropped 3 bases, with 14 bases sitting between them. The CDR3 loop spans 17 amino acids. Per the germline V gene, CDR1 is KGHSH and CDR2 is LQKENI. The CDR3 DNA sequence: TGTGCCAGCTCACCACCTAGGGCTAGCGTACACACCGGGGAGCTGTTTTTT. Its protein product is CASSPPRASVHTGELFF.

The chain links TRBV12-5 to TRBJ1-4, with TRBD1 matching 9 bases. The CDR3 length is 15 residues. The germline V gene encodes CDR1 LGHNT and CDR2 FRNRAP. V dropped 2 bases and J dropped 8; count of bases not matched to a gene: 6. The CDR3 DNA follows: TGTGCTAGTGGTTTGAAGGACAGGGGTCGCGAAAAACTGTTTTTT. Its protein is CASGLKDRGREKLFF.

The CDR3: CASSFPDRPYNEQFF. The CDR3 region has the DNA TGCGCCAGCAGCTTCCCGGACAGACCCTACAATGAGCAGTTCTTC. V usage is TRBV5-1 and J usage is TRBJ2-1; D perhaps matches TRBD1 (6 bases). Trimming stripped 2 bases from V and 2 bases from J, with 11 bases between. CDR3 length: 15 amino acids. Germline V CDR1 and CDR2: SGHRS, YFSETQ.

This rearrangement joins TRBV10-1 to TRBJ2-3; the D is unclear. The CDR3 is made up of 14 amino acids. Germline assignment: CDR1 WNHNN and CDR2 SYGVQD (reference sequence). V was pared by 0 bases and J by 0 bases, with 4 bases between. The CDR3: CASSESVSTDTQYF. CDR3 bases: TGCGCCAGCAGTGAGTCGGTGAGCACAGATACGCAGTATTTT.

The rearrangement links TRBV19 to TRBJ2-1, with 11 bases identical to TRBD2. The CDR3 has 16 amino acids. V lost 4 bases, J lost 8 bases, and 10 bases stayed unmatched. The germline V gene encodes CDR1 LNHDA and CDR2 SQIVND (reference sequence). CDR3 sequence reads: CASSTILAGVHDEQFF. DNA for the CDR3: TGTGCCAGTAGTACCATACTAGCGGGAGTGCACGATGAGCAGTTCTTC.

This clone has a handful of counts. The chain uses TRBV18 and TRBJ1-6, with 7 nucleotides matching TRBD1. The CDR3 extends over 15 amino acids. V lost 3 bases and J lost 5; bases outside the gene matches: 4. The V gene's germline CDR1 is KGHSH and CDR2 LQKENI. CDR3 amino acids: CASSPGTADNSPLHF. The CDR3 DNA follows: TGTGCCAGCTCACCTGGGACAGCAGATAATTCACCCCTCCACTTT.